These 5 T cell receptor beta chains originate from one sample sequenced in a study of blood T cell repertoires in COVID-19. Using immunoSEQ multiplex PCR, the repertoire was profiled, and TCRdb retains in-frame clones only, with some absent. Of some 200,000 clones in the sample, 70% to 90% are singletons; the top ten hold roughly 7.6%. Material for sequencing was peripheral blood. The receptors derive from a woman in her 50s with active or convalescent COVID-19.

The V call is TRBV11-3, the J call TRBJ2-7; D is uncertain. Germline CDR1 and CDR2: SGHNT and YENEEA. The CDR3 loop spans 14 amino acids. V was cut by 5 bases and J by 0 bases, with 11 bases left in between. Here the CDR3 reads CASSVASGSYEQYF. CDR3 DNA sequence: TGTGCCAGCAGCGTAGCATCGGGCTCCTACGAGCAGTACTTC.

The rearrangement links TRBV19 to TRBJ1-5; no clear D gene. The CDR3 consists of 18 residues. Trimming pared 3 bases from V and 1 base from J, leaving 19 bases between. CDR1 and CDR2 from the germline V gene are LNHDA and SQIVND (reference sequence). CDR3: CASSMVDTRRASNQPQHF. The CDR3, as DNA: TGTGCCAGTAGTATGGTTGATACGCGTCGTGCGAGCAATCAGCCCCAGCATTTT.

CDR3: CASSRGTTEKLFF. The CDR3 coding sequence is TGTGCCAGCAGCCGCGGGACGACTGAAAAACTGTTTTTT. The V call is TRBV11-2, the J call TRBJ1-4, with D maybe TRBD1 (5 bases). The CDR3 covers 13 residues. Deletions cut 5 bases from V and 7 bases from J, with 11 bases between. Germline values: CDR1 SGHAT, CDR2 FQNNGV.

The rearrangement uses TRBV9 and TRBJ1-1, with D perhaps matching TRBD1 (5 bases). V gave up 3 bases and J gave up 5 bases, with 14 bases separating them. This CDR3 comprises 14 residues. Per the germline V gene, CDR1 is SGDLS and CDR2 is YYNGEE. CDR3 protein: CASSAQVERTEAFF. The CDR3 DNA reads as TGTGCCAGCAGCGCACAGGTTGAGAGGACTGAAGCTTTCTTT.

The rearrangement links TRBV28 to TRBJ2-1, with 14 bases fitting TRBD2. Germline V gives CDR1 MDHEN, CDR2 SYDVKM. This CDR3 spans 17 amino acids. V dropped 3 bases and J dropped 9; count of bases not matched to a gene: 10. CDR3 DNA: TGTGCCAGCAGTTTTAACCCCGGGACTAGCGGGAGCTTTGAGCAGTTCTTC. It is translated as CASSFNPGTSGSFEQFF.